This T cell receptor (beta chain) was sequenced for a study of human T cells and chemical hapten exposure. Across the study: Read at 6 days, the patch tests placed 0.01% DPC on the upper back.

The table lists this clonotype with many counts. Its antigen is as yet unknown. Described time point: patch test 3, about 24 weeks after DPC sensitization. Regarding treatment: therapeutic diphenylcyclopropenone sensitization with weekly scalp DPC. Alopecia patients, 18 to 70 years old and DPC-suitable, served as donors. One entry per CDR3 protein results from TCRdb running MiXCR on the RACE reads. The sample lists 210,000 or so distinct CDR3 sequences, about 22% occurring once. Germline CDR1 and CDR2: MNHEY and SVGAGI. Trimming left V 6 bases short and J 5 bases short, with 10 bases between. The CDR3 spans 13 residues. Notes on the study in general: While controls formed fewer of them, expanded TCRs formed significantly more large CDR3 similarity clusters. Donors were affected by alopecia, so their immune reaction might vary from that of healthy individuals.

This receptor was identified in a woman aged 40 to 50 with alopecia areata. Some clones in this sample may be carry-over from other donors' samples. Sample: whole blood, taken in connection with sensitization to the hapten diphenylcyclopropenone (DPC). V gene TRBV6-5 combines with J gene TRBJ2-2; possibly TRBD2 for D (5 bases). CDR3 nucleotides: TGTGCCAGCAGCCGGACGGGAACCGGGGAGCTGTTTTTT. It yields the protein CASSRTGTGELFF.